This record covers a single T cell receptor beta chain. Antigen: not known. These data originate in a study of cytomegalovirus exposure and HLA in healthy donors. General study findings and limits: What was likely a sequencing artifact was a cluster of highly shared sequence variants.

Use of 60 Vbeta and 13 Jbeta primers characterized the PCR. Sequenced by immunoSEQ multiplex PCR; TCRdb stores in-frame clones only, minus some. The sample contains 150,000 to 250,000 clones, approximately 85% of which appear only once. The CDR3 totals 16 residues. Germline values: CDR1 SGHVS, CDR2 FQNEAQ. The V and J ends lost 4 bases and 1 base, in that order; junction bases with no gene match: 6. The sequencing input was PBMCs. The chain has TRBV7-8 and TRBJ2-4; 8 positions agree with TRBD1. The clonotype originates from a woman between 45 and 65 years old in good health and CMV-seronegative. In DNA, the CDR3 is TGTGCCAGCAGCTCCCCCGGGGACAGGGCCAAAAACATTCAGTACTTC. Protein product: CASSSPGDRAKNIQYF.